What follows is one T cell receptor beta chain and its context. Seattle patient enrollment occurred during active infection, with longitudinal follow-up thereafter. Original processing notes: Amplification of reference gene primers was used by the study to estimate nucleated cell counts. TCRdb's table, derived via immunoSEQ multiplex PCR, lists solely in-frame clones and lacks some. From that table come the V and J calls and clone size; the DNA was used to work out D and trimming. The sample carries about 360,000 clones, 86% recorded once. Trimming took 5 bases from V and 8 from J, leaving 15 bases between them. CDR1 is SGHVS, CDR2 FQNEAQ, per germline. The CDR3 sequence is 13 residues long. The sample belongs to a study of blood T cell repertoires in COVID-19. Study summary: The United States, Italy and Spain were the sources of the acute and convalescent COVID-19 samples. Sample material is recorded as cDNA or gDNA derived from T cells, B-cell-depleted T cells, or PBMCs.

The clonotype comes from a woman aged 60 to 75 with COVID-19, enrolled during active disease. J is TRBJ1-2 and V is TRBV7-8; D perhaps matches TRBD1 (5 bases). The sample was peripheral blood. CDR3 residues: CASSRARRGGYTF. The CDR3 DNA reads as TGTGCCAGCAGCCGGGCCCGGCGGGGCGGCTACACCTTC. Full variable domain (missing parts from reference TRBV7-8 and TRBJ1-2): GAGVSQSPRYKVAKRGQDVALRCDPISGHVSLFWYQQALGQGPEFLTYFQNEAQLDKSGLPSDRFFAERPEGSVSTLKIQRTQQEDSAVYLCASSRARRGGYTFGSGTRLTVV.